Listed below are T cell receptor beta chains from one sample, sequenced in a study of cytomegalovirus exposure and HLA in healthy donors. Libraries were prepared by immunoSEQ multiplex PCR; TCRdb keeps only in-frame clonotypes and omits some of them. This table has over 55,000 clones, more than 80% appearing once. Sequenced sample: PBMCs. The receptors stem from a man aged 18 to 30 in good health and CMV-seronegative. Both conserved end residues are part of each CDR3. The order of the fields is V gene, J gene, D gene, clone size, CDR3 protein, CDR3 DNA. The D gene is left open where the match is weak. Rows may omit the clone size; those that give it use once, few, many or a size class.

v_gene: TRBV18
j_gene: TRBJ2-1
d_gene: .
abundance: .
CDR3aa: CASSPRNTVRNEQFF
CDR3nt: TGTGCCAGCTCACCCAGAAATACAGTTCGCAATGAGCAGTTCTTC

v_gene: TRBV7-6
j_gene: TRBJ2-1
d_gene: TRBD2
abundance: .
CDR3aa: CASSLGLAGEPHEQFF
CDR3nt: TGTGCCAGCAGCCTGGGACTAGCGGGAGAGCCCCATGAGCAGTTCTTC

v_gene: TRBV28
j_gene: TRBJ2-7
d_gene: .
abundance: .
CDR3aa: CASSLSGLYEQYF
CDR3nt: TGTGCCAGCAGTTTGAGCGGGCTCTACGAGCAGTACTTC

v_gene: TRBV6-4
j_gene: TRBJ2-2
d_gene: TRBD2
abundance: once
CDR3aa: CASSASGTGELFF
CDR3nt: TGTGCCAGCAGTGCTAGCGGGACCGGGGAGCTGTTTTTT

v_gene: TRBV30
j_gene: TRBJ2-1
d_gene: .
abundance: .
CDR3aa: CAWRGASSYNEQFF
CDR3nt: TGTGCCTGGAGAGGAGCTAGCTCCTACAATGAGCAGTTCTTC

v_gene: TRBV7-6
j_gene: TRBJ2-3
d_gene: TRBD2
abundance: .
CDR3aa: CASSLGAGEVGTDTQYF
CDR3nt: TGTGCCAGCAGCCTGGGAGCGGGAGAGGTAGGGACAGATACGCAGTATTTT

v_gene: TRBV14
j_gene: TRBJ1-1
d_gene: .
abundance: .
CDR3aa: CASSQSMGGVTEAFF
CDR3nt: TGTGCCAGCAGCCAAAGTATGGGAGGGGTTACTGAAGCTTTCTTT

v_gene: TRBV6-1
j_gene: TRBJ2-5
d_gene: TRBD2
abundance: .
CDR3aa: CASSESGREAETQYF
CDR3nt: TGTGCCAGCAGTGAATCCGGGAGGGAAGCAGAGACCCAGTACTTC

v_gene: TRBV27
j_gene: TRBJ2-7
d_gene: TRBD2
abundance: .
CDR3aa: CASSPSFWTSGSNEQYF
CDR3nt: TGTGCCAGCAGCCCCAGTTTTTGGACTAGCGGGAGCAACGAGCAGTACTTC

v_gene: TRBV6-5
j_gene: TRBJ1-1
d_gene: .
abundance: .
CDR3aa: CASRTTGSSAEAFF
CDR3nt: TGTGCCAGCAGGACTACAGGGTCCAGCGCTGAAGCTTTCTTT

v_gene: TRBV7-2
j_gene: TRBJ2-4
d_gene: .
abundance: .
CDR3aa: CASSVASAAKNIQYF
CDR3nt: TGTGCCAGCAGCGTAGCGAGCGCAGCCAAAAACATTCAGTACTTC

v_gene: TRBV7-2
j_gene: TRBJ2-3
d_gene: TRBD1
abundance: once
CDR3aa: CASSSGGDTQYF
CDR3nt: TGTGCCAGCAGCTCAGGGGGAGATACGCAGTATTTT

v_gene: TRBV19
j_gene: TRBJ2-2
d_gene: .
abundance: .
CDR3aa: CASSGSGATGELFF
CDR3nt: TGTGCCAGTAGTGGTAGCGGAGCCACCGGGGAGCTGTTTTTT

v_gene: TRBV28
j_gene: TRBJ1-1
d_gene: .
abundance: .
CDR3aa: CASSSWSLGEAEAFF
CDR3nt: TGTGCCAGCAGTTCTTGGTCCCTGGGGGAGGCTGAAGCTTTCTTT

v_gene: TRBV28
j_gene: TRBJ2-1
d_gene: .
abundance: .
CDR3aa: CASSYLGGSYNEQFF
CDR3nt: TGTGCCAGCAGCTACCTCGGGGGCTCCTACAATGAGCAGTTCTTC

v_gene: TRBV27
j_gene: TRBJ2-5
d_gene: TRBD2
abundance: .
CDR3aa: CASSPFLAGQETQYF
CDR3nt: TGTGCCAGCAGTCCCTTTCTAGCGGGTCAAGAGACCCAGTACTTC

v_gene: TRBV11-2
j_gene: TRBJ2-5
d_gene: .
abundance: .
CDR3aa: CASSAGLNQETQYF
CDR3nt: TGTGCCAGCAGCGCGGGACTTAACCAAGAGACCCAGTACTTC

v_gene: TRBV5-4
j_gene: TRBJ1-2
d_gene: .
abundance: .
CDR3aa: CASRLQGNYGYTF
CDR3nt: TGTGCCAGCAGGCTTCAGGGGAACTATGGCTACACCTTC

v_gene: TRBV5-1
j_gene: TRBJ2-5
d_gene: .
abundance: .
CDR3aa: CASSSQETQYF
CDR3nt: TGCGCCAGCAGCTCACAAGAGACCCAGTACTTC

v_gene: TRBV9
j_gene: TRBJ2-1
d_gene: .
abundance: few
CDR3aa: CASSHSGAEYNEQFF
CDR3nt: TGTGCCAGCAGCCACAGCGGAGCTGAGTACAATGAGCAGTTCTTC

v_gene: TRBV11-2
j_gene: TRBJ2-1
d_gene: TRBD2
abundance: few
CDR3aa: CASSFLISGTSGEYPEQFF
CDR3nt: TGTGCCAGCAGCTTCCTAATTTCCGGGACTAGCGGGGAATATCCTGAGCAGTTCTTC

v_gene: TRBV7-9
j_gene: TRBJ2-1
d_gene: .
abundance: once
CDR3aa: CASSEGGGRYNEQFF
CDR3nt: TGTGCCAGCAGCGAAGGGGGGGGAAGGTACAATGAGCAGTTCTTC

v_gene: TRBV6-1
j_gene: TRBJ1-5
d_gene: .
abundance: .
CDR3aa: CASTWTGNSNQPQHF
CDR3nt: TGTGCCAGCACCTGGACTGGAAATAGCAATCAGCCCCAGCATTTT

v_gene: TRBV19
j_gene: TRBJ1-1
d_gene: .
abundance: .
CDR3aa: CASSLGQMNTEAFF
CDR3nt: TGTGCCAGTAGTTTAGGACAAATGAACACTGAAGCTTTCTTT